Following are 21 T cell receptor beta chains from one sample sequenced in a study of OX40 agonist ivuxolimab in advanced cancers. Libraries were prepared by immunoSEQ multiplex PCR; TCRdb keeps only in-frame clonotypes and omits some of them. This table holds 90,000 to 100,000 clones, 90% found once. The sample was CD4+ or CD8+ T cells sorted from blood, taken in a trial of the OX40 agonist ivuxolimab. All receptors derive from an adult with an advanced solid tumor such as melanoma, head and neck, liver or kidney cancer.

The chain combines TRBV5-1 with TRBJ2-2; TRBD1 agrees at 10 bases. Germline V gene sequence: CDR1 SGHRS, CDR2 YFSETQ. CDR3 length: 14 amino acids. V lost 4 bases to trimming and J lost 5 bases; unmatched junction nucleotides: 2. CDR3 residues: CASSPGQGTGELFF. The CDR3 DNA reads as TGCGCCAGCAGCCCGGGACAGGGGACCGGGGAGCTGTTTTTT.

The chain combines TRBV11-2 with TRBJ2-7, with 7 bases lining up with TRBD1. Germline V gene data show CDR1 as SGHAT and CDR2 as FQNNGV. This CDR3 contains 15 residues. V gave up 5 bases and J gave up 3 bases; unmatched junction bases: 10. CDR3 nucleotides: TGTGCCAGCAGCCTAAACCGGGACAGTAGCTACGAGCAGTACTTC. Translating it yields CASSLNRDSSYEQYF.

The chain carries TRBV5-4 and TRBJ2-4; D is unclear. The length of the CDR3 is 14 residues. Germline values: CDR1 SGHNT, CDR2 YYREEE (reference sequence). Trimming took off 4 bases at V and 0 bases at J, with 8 bases between the two ends. CDR3 DNA: TGTGCCAGCAGCGTGGAACTAGCCAAAAACATTCAGTACTTC. As protein: CASSVELAKNIQYF.

The chain joins TRBV25-1 to TRBJ2-1; 8 bases are a match to TRBD2. The CDR3 contains 15 residues. Trimming at V came to 1 base and at J to 8 bases, leaving 7 bases not matched to a gene. Germline loops: CDR1 MGHDK, CDR2 SYGVNS. The DNA of the CDR3 is TGTGCCAGCAGTGAATTCACTAGCGGTGGACATGAGCAGTTCTTC. Its translation is CASSEFTSGGHEQFF.

The chain is built from TRBV7-8 and TRBJ2-3; 7 nucleotides match TRBD2. After removal of 5 bases from V and 4 bases from J, the junction contained 6 bases not matched to a gene. The CDR3 consists of 14 residues. Germline-derived CDR1 and CDR2 are SGHVS and FQNEAQ. CDR3 sequence (DNA): TGTGCCAGCAGCAGGACTAGAGTCGCAGATACGCAGTATTTT. It encodes CASSRTRVADTQYF.

Details on this clone: The sample holds other DNA sequences that translate to the same CDR3. J is TRBJ1-1 and V is TRBV5-6; D may be TRBD1 (5 bases). The CDR3 contains 13 residues. CDR1 is SGHDT, CDR2 YYEEEE, per germline. V was cut by 0 bases and J by 8 bases, with 11 bases left in between. The chain's CDR3 is CASSLVGRTEAFF. The CDR3 DNA reads as TGTGCCAGCAGCTTGGTGGGCAGGACAGAAGCTTTCTTT.

The chain couples TRBV5-1 to TRBJ2-2; TRBD2 agrees at 10 bases. The CDR3 length is 17 residues. The V gene's germline CDR1 is SGHRS and CDR2 YFSETQ. J lost 4 bases, V lost 6 bases, and 12 bases had no gene match. The CDR3: CASTLTSSGSSTGELFF. Here the CDR3 DNA reads TGCGCCAGCACCCTGACATCTAGCGGGAGCAGCACCGGGGAGCTGTTTTTT.

The chain uses TRBV9 and TRBJ2-7; 8 positions match TRBD2. CDR3 length: 14 amino acids. The J segment lost 3 bases and the V segment lost 0 bases, leaving 2 bases of the junction unmatched. Germline V CDR1 and CDR2: SGDLS, YYNGEE. CDR3 nucleotide sequence: TGTGCCAGCAGCGTAGCGGGAGGGTTCTACGAGCAGTACTTC. Translating it yields CASSVAGGFYEQYF.

The chain has TRBV6-1 and TRBJ2-1; D uncertain. The germline V gene has CDR1 MNHNS and CDR2 SASEGT. Trimming pared 4 bases from V and 9 bases from J, leaving 19 bases between. The CDR3 spans 15 residues. The CDR3 protein is CASSATVGAWGEQFF. Written as DNA, the CDR3 is TGTGCCAGCAGTGCCACGGTCGGCGCCTGGGGTGAGCAGTTCTTC.

V and J are TRBV14 and TRBJ2-3; 8 nucleotides agree with TRBD2. The CDR3 runs 16 residues. The V gene end was trimmed by 2 bases and the J gene end by 2 bases; junction bases not matched to a gene: 6. The V gene's germline CDR1 is SGHDN and CDR2 FVKESK. CDR3 protein: CASSQKLADTTDTQYF. For the CDR3, the DNA is TGTGCCAGCAGCCAAAAACTAGCGGACACCACAGATACGCAGTATTTT.

Only a few counts were recorded for this clone. The chain recombines TRBV7-7 with TRBJ2-5, with 7 bases lining up with TRBD2. Germline V gene sequence: CDR1 SSHAT, CDR2 FNYEAQ (reference sequence). This CDR3 region has 13 residues. The junction had 5 bases not matched to a gene; V was cut back by 5 bases and J by 5 bases. The CDR3, as DNA: TGTGCCAGCAGCAGCGGGACTTTTGAGACCCAGTACTTC. Its protein product is CASSSGTFETQYF.

This chain uses TRBV9 with TRBJ1-1; D possibly corresponds to TRBD1 (5 bases). Looked up from germline, CDR1 is SGDLS and CDR2 is YYNGEE. CDR3 size: 14 residues. Deletions cut 2 bases from V and 1 base from J, with 9 bases between. CDR3 nucleotide sequence: TGTGCCAGCAGCGTGCTGGACACGAACACTGAAGCTTTCTTT. Amino acids: CASSVLDTNTEAFF.

The chain joins TRBV6-6 to TRBJ2-7; no firm D call. The CDR3 has 13 residues. Germline-derived CDR1 and CDR2 are MNHNY and SVGAGI (reference sequence). Trimming stripped 0 bases from V and 7 bases from J, with 10 bases between. CDR3 protein: CASSYSTMGEQYF. In DNA form, the CDR3 reads TGTGCCAGCAGTTACTCTACAATGGGGGAGCAGTACTTC.

This clone was picked up one time. The chain combines TRBV27 with TRBJ1-1; D is undetermined. Germline lookup yields CDR1 MNHEY and CDR2 SMNVEV (reference sequence). The V and J ends lost 5 bases and 1 base respectively, with 8 bases between them. The CDR3 totals 13 residues. CDR3 in amino acids: CASSLPGNTEAFF. The CDR3 DNA reads TGTGCCAGCAGTCTCCCAGGGAACACTGAAGCTTTCTTT.

The chain joins TRBV19 to TRBJ2-3, with unresolved D. V lost 5 bases, J lost 3 bases, and 15 bases lay in between. This CDR3 is built from 15 residues. CDR1 LNHDA and CDR2 SQIVND come from the germline V gene (reference sequence). In DNA form, the CDR3 reads TGTGCCAGTAGTCCCAACCGGGCCATAACAGATACGCAGTATTTT. Residues: CASSPNRAITDTQYF.

The chain carries TRBV6-5 and TRBJ1-4; unclear D gene. The CDR3 length is 16 residues. The germline CDR1 and CDR2 sequences are MNHEY and SVGAGI. With 2 bases removed from V and 0 bases from J, the gap between germline ends came to 10 bases. The CDR3 reads CASSYTPGATNEKLFF. The DNA of the CDR3 is TGTGCCAGCAGTTACACGCCGGGCGCAACTAATGAAAAACTGTTTTTT.

This rearrangement joins TRBV5-1 to TRBJ2-7; D is unresolved. The V gene lost 4 bases and the J gene lost 0 bases, with 11 bases spanning the gap. Germline CDR1 SGHRS, CDR2 YFSETQ. This CDR3 has 14 residues. DNA for the CDR3: TGCGCCAGCAGCACAACGGGTAGCTCCTACGAGCAGTACTTC. This codes for CASSTTGSSYEQYF.

The chain uses TRBV5-4 and TRBJ2-1; the match to TRBD2 covers 9 bases. CDR3 length equals 16 residues. Trimming cost V 4 bases and J 7 bases; bases outside gene matches: 12. Germline V gives CDR1 SGHNT, CDR2 YYREEE (reference sequence). The CDR3 here is CASSPPGTSNKNEQFF. DNA for the CDR3: TGTGCCAGCAGCCCGCCGGGGACTAGCAATAAAAATGAGCAGTTCTTC.

V is TRBV2 and J is TRBJ1-1; TRBD1 agrees at 8 bases. This CDR3 comprises 15 residues. The V gene end was trimmed by 9 bases and the J gene end by 0 bases; junction bases not matched to a gene: 9. Germline CDR1 reads SNHLY; CDR2 reads FYNNEI. DNA of the CDR3: TGTGCCAGTAAGACAGGGGTGGATATGAACACTGAAGCTTTCTTT. It codes for CASKTGVDMNTEAFF.

J is TRBJ2-7 and V is TRBV5-1; D is possibly TRBD1 (6 bases). This CDR3 has 15 amino acids. Trimming cost V 4 bases and J 3 bases, with 17 bases left between them. Germline V gives CDR1 SGHRS, CDR2 YFSETQ. The chain's CDR3 is CASSVDITGFYEQYF. Written as DNA, the CDR3 is TGCGCCAGCAGCGTAGACATTACAGGGTTCTACGAGCAGTACTTC.

The genes are TRBV7-2 and TRBJ1-2, with TRBD1 matching over 8 bases. The CDR3 is 16 amino acids. The V gene's germline CDR1 is SGHTA and CDR2 FQGNSA. V lost 5 bases and J lost 6; bases outside the gene matches: 14. CDR3 nucleotides: TGTGCCAGCAGCACCCGGACAGGGCAGATACCCCATGGCTACACCTTC. Translation gives CASSTRTGQIPHGYTF.